The 32 T cell receptor beta chains reported below all come from one sample, sequenced in a study of identical twins. TCRdb called the 5' RACE reads again in MiXCR, with one record for every CDR3 protein. The table includes about 530,000 distinct CDR3 sequences, 13% to 15% detected once. A further study also used this sample, focusing on yellow fever vaccine responses in identical twins.

Sequencing was performed on CD4+ T cells sorted from blood. These receptors came from a woman younger than 35 in good health.

The rearrangement joins TRBV4-1 to TRBJ2-3, with TRBD2 matching 8 bases. The CDR3 is 19 amino acids. Germline V gives CDR1 MGHRA, CDR2 YSYEKL. Trimming took 0 bases from V and 6 from J; bases not matched to a gene: 17. The CDR3 sequence: CASSQDPPSTSGVVDTQYF. CDR3 in DNA: TGCGCCAGCAGCCAAGATCCCCCATCTACTAGCGGAGTTGTGGATACGCAGTATTTT.

This clonotype has a handful of counts. The chain links TRBV29-1 to TRBJ1-1; D gene uncertain. There are 13 residues in the CDR3. Trimming removed 6 bases at V and 2 bases at J, with 13 bases between. CDR1 is SQVTM, CDR2 ANQGSEA, per germline. The CDR3, as DNA: TGCAGCGTCAAGCAGGACCCAAACACTGAAGCTTTCTTT. Translation gives CSVKQDPNTEAFF.

V gene TRBV28 combines with J gene TRBJ2-7, with D perhaps matching TRBD2 (5 bases). This CDR3 is built from 16 residues. Trimming removed 1 base from V and 0 bases from J, with 13 bases in between. Germline CDR1 is MDHEN and CDR2 is SYDVKM. The CDR3 region is CASSLSGGPLSYEQYF. The CDR3 region has the DNA TGTGCCAGCAGTTTATCAGGAGGTCCCCTCTCCTACGAGCAGTACTTC.

The chain employs TRBV12-3 or TRBV12-4 and TRBJ2-3; 7 bases agree with TRBD2. The CDR3 totals 19 residues. The J segment lost 0 bases and the V segment lost 1 base, leaving 13 bases of the junction unmatched. The CDR3 here is CASSLDVGGGTTSTDTQYF. The CDR3 nucleotides read TGTGCCAGCAGTTTAGATGTCGGTGGGGGGACTACTAGCACAGATACGCAGTATTTT.

This clonotype turned up a few times. The chain employs TRBV18 and TRBJ1-5, with TRBD1 identical over 7 bases. Per germline, CDR1 KGHSH and CDR2 LQKENI. The CDR3 is made up of 15 amino acids. Trimming removed 2 bases from V and 7 bases from J; junction bases left unmatched: 8. The CDR3 nucleotides are TGTGCCAGCTCACCATTTGAGGGGGCAGGGCAGCCCCAGCATTTT. It is translated as CASSPFEGAGQPQHF.

The chain joins TRBV5-1 to TRBJ2-1, with 9 bases fitting TRBD1. From germline, CDR1 is SGHRS and CDR2 YFSETQ. Trimming removed 2 bases from V and 3 bases from J; junction bases left unmatched: 3. The CDR3 length is 15 residues. The CDR3 reads CASSFGTGHYNEQFF. CDR3 coding DNA: TGCGCCAGCAGCTTTGGGACAGGGCACTACAATGAGCAGTTCTTC. The entire variable domain, with the rest obtained from reference TRBV5-1 and TRBJ2-1, is as follows: KAGVTQTPRYLIKTRGQQVTLSCSPISGHRSVSWYQQTPGQGLQFLFEYFSETQRNKGNFPGRFSGRQFSNSRSEMNVSTLELGDSALYLCASSFGTGHYNEQFFGPGTRLTVL.

This clonotype was observed a few times. V usage is TRBV20-1 and J usage is TRBJ1-1; perhaps TRBD1 as D (5 bases). The CDR3 runs 14 residues. With 1 base removed from V and 1 base from J, the gap between germline ends came to 10 bases. The V gene's germline CDR1 is DFQATT and CDR2 SNEGSKA (reference sequence). CDR3 region: CSARAGTENTEAFF. CDR3 coding DNA: TGCAGTGCTAGAGCCGGGACGGAGAACACTGAAGCTTTCTTT.

The genes are TRBV28 and TRBJ2-1; possible D gene TRBD2, 6 bases. The CDR3 is 17 amino acids. Trimming removed 6 bases from V and 3 bases from J, with 21 bases in between. CDR1 and CDR2 from the germline V gene are MDHEN and SYDVKM. The CDR3 DNA follows: TGTGCCAGCAGCTTCCTCGGGAGCAAGGGCAACTACAATGAGCAGTTCTTC. Encoded protein: CASSFLGSKGNYNEQFF.

This clonotype has a handful of counts. The genes are TRBV12-3 or TRBV12-4 and TRBJ2-5, with 10 bases matching TRBD1. Trimming took 11 bases from V and 3 from J; bases not matched to a gene: 6. The length of the CDR3 is 13 residues. The CDR3 loop is CASRDRGEETQYF. As DNA, the CDR3 is TGTGCCTCCCGGGACAGGGGCGAAGAGACCCAGTACTTC.

The genes are TRBV2 and TRBJ2-1; 12 bases are shared with TRBD1. V shed 4 bases, J shed 8 bases, and the junction held 6 bases outside the gene matches. Per the germline V gene, CDR1 is SNHLY and CDR2 is FYNNEI. The length of the CDR3 is 15 residues. The CDR3: CASSGDRGPIYEQFF. DNA for the CDR3: TGTGCCAGCAGTGGGGACAGGGGGCCTATCTATGAGCAGTTCTTC.

The CDR3 reads CASSSFWGINESGTGSYEQYF. As DNA, the CDR3 is TGTGCCAGCAGCAGTTTTTGGGGCATCAACGAAAGCGGGACGGGCTCCTACGAGCAGTACTTC. The V gene is TRBV28, the J gene TRBJ2-7; 7 nucleotides align to TRBD2. Germline V gene lookup returns CDR1 MDHEN and CDR2 SYDVKM. The CDR3 is 21 amino acids. Trimming at V came to 6 bases and at J to 0 bases, leaving 26 bases not matched to a gene.

This clonotype came up a few times. The chain links TRBV9 to TRBJ2-5; D gene uncertain. CDR1 is SGDLS and CDR2 is YYNGEE in the germline V gene. V was clipped by 0 bases and J by 2 bases, with 8 bases between them. The CDR3 spans 14 residues. As DNA, the CDR3 is TGTGCCAGCAGCGTAGGTGTAGGGCAAGAGACCCAGTACTTC. Its translation is CASSVGVGQETQYF.

This clonotype turned up a few times. The chain has TRBV20-1 and TRBJ2-1, with TRBD2 matching over 9 bases. This CDR3 contains 17 residues. The V gene's germline CDR1 is DFQATT and CDR2 SNEGSKA (reference sequence). The ends lost 3 bases at V and 4 bases at J; junction bases unmatched: 13. The CDR3 bases are TGCAGTGCTAGTGAGGCGGGAGGGAGGATGGGATACAATGAGCAGTTCTTC. Protein sequence: CSASEAGGRMGYNEQFF.

This clonotype was found a few times. The chain employs TRBV5-6 and TRBJ2-1, with D unresolved. This CDR3 has 11 amino acids. Germline V gene sequence: CDR1 SGHDT, CDR2 YYEEEE. V shed 3 bases and J shed 6 bases, with 4 bases lying between them. The CDR3 sequence: CASSWANEQFF. The CDR3 nucleotides read TGTGCCAGCAGCTGGGCCAATGAGCAGTTCTTC. The full variable domain, its missing parts supplied by reference TRBV5-6 and TRBJ2-1, is DAGVTQSPTHLIKTRGQQVTLRCSPKSGHDTVSWYQQALGQGPQFIFQYYEEEERQRGNFPDRFSGHQFPNYSSELNVNALLLGDSALYLCASSWANEQFFGPGTRLTVL.

The rearrangement joins TRBV7-8 to TRBJ2-3, with D possibly called TRBD1 or TRBD2 (5 bases each). Germline values: CDR1 SGHVS, CDR2 FQNEAQ. V shed 5 bases and J shed 6 bases, with 12 bases lying between them. This CDR3 region has 13 residues. The CDR3 loop reads CASSPYGADTQYF. CDR3 nucleotides: TGTGCCAGCAGCCCATACGGGGCTGATACGCAGTATTTT.

The chain carries TRBV28 and TRBJ2-6; D might be TRBD1 (6 bases). CDR1 and CDR2 (germline): MDHEN, SYDVKM. The CDR3 contains 15 residues. The V gene lost 7 bases and the J gene lost 2 bases, with 12 bases spanning the gap. CDR3 sequence reads: CASTTPGAGANVLTF. In DNA, the CDR3 is TGTGCCAGCACCACCCCAGGGGCTGGGGCCAACGTCCTGACTTTC.

This clonotype was seen ten or more times. J is TRBJ1-1 and V is TRBV12-3 or TRBV12-4; D is unclear. V lost 2 bases and J lost 7, with 23 bases in between. The CDR3 runs to 17 residues. The CDR3 sequence: CASSLPETESAVGEAFF. As DNA, the CDR3 is TGTGCCAGCAGTTTACCGGAAACGGAGTCTGCCGTTGGTGAAGCTTTCTTT.

The chain employs TRBV7-2 and TRBJ2-5; 13 bases are shared with TRBD2. CDR3 size: 18 residues. From germline, CDR1 is SGHTA and CDR2 FQGNSA. The V segment lost 0 bases and the J segment 5 bases; nucleotides outside the gene matches: 9. The DNA for the CDR3 is TGTGCCAGCAGCTTAGCACGGGGGACTAGCGGGAACCGGGAGACCCAGTACTTC. Translated: CASSLARGTSGNRETQYF.

The chain couples TRBV12-3 or TRBV12-4 to TRBJ2-1, with D perhaps matching TRBD2 (5 bases). The CDR3 runs 14 residues. Between the trimmed V and J ends, which lost 3 bases and 9 bases, there was a span of 15 bases. CDR3 sequence reads: CASSFKAGISEQFF. CDR3 nucleotides: TGTGCCAGCAGTTTTAAGGCCGGGATTAGTGAGCAGTTCTTC.

This clonotype was found a few times. The genes are TRBV20-1 and TRBJ2-3; the match to TRBD2 covers 11 bases. The CDR3 runs to 15 residues. The V gene end was trimmed by 8 bases and the J gene end by 3 bases; junction bases not matched to a gene: 10. The germline V gene encodes CDR1 DFQATT and CDR2 SNEGSKA (reference sequence). The chain's CDR3 is CSLPRTSGPTDTQYF. DNA for the CDR3: TGCAGTCTGCCCCGGACTAGCGGGCCTACAGATACGCAGTATTTT.

The chain employs TRBV28 and TRBJ2-5; the D gene is possibly TRBD2 (5 bases). The CDR3 contains 12 residues. The V and J ends lost 8 bases and 2 bases respectively, with 9 bases between them. Germline CDR1 reads MDHEN; CDR2 reads SYDVKM. The CDR3 nucleotides are TGTGCCAGCCGGGATAGACAAGAGACCCAGTACTTC. This encodes CASRDRQETQYF.

V usage is TRBV11-2 and J usage is TRBJ2-2; the D gene is possibly TRBD2 (5 bases). Germline CDR1 is SGHAT and CDR2 is FQNNGV. V was pared by 1 base and J by 0 bases, with 15 bases between. The CDR3 is made up of 18 amino acids. The CDR3 region has the DNA TGTGCCAGCAGCTTAGGAGGTGTTGGGAGCGCGAACACCGGGGAGCTGTTTTTT. This gives the protein CASSLGGVGSANTGELFF.

This clonotype was found a few times. The chain couples TRBV24-1 to TRBJ2-5, with 7 nucleotides matching TRBD1. V shed 1 base and J 1 base; nucleotides not matched to a gene: 5. The germline gives CDR1 KGHDR, CDR2 SFDVKD. There are 16 residues in the CDR3. The CDR3 nucleotides read TGTGCCACCAGTGATTTAGGGACAGCAAGCCAAGAGACCCAGTACTTC. Translated: CATSDLGTASQETQYF.

In its sample, this clonotype was seen many times. This rearrangement joins TRBV5-1 to TRBJ1-1, with 7 bases aligning to TRBD1. Germline V CDR1 and CDR2: SGHRS, YFSETQ. This CDR3 is 15 amino acids long. J lost 1 base, V lost 3 bases, and 6 bases had no gene match. CDR3 nucleotides: TGCGCCAGCAGCTCGGCCGGGACAGCGAACACTGAAGCTTTCTTT. It yields the protein CASSSAGTANTEAFF.

The rearrangement uses TRBV6-1 and TRBJ2-3, with unresolved D. The CDR3 is 13 residues long. The germline gives CDR1 MNHNS, CDR2 SASEGT. The V gene lost 6 bases and the J gene lost 6 bases, with 13 bases spanning the gap. The CDR3 protein is CASRIGPLDTQYF. CDR3 sequence (DNA): TGTGCCAGCAGGATTGGGCCGCTGGATACGCAGTATTTT.

This clonotype has just a few counts. Written as DNA, the CDR3 is TGCGCCAGCAGCTTGCAAACGACAGGGGGTATGAACACTGAAGCTTTCTTT. Translation: CASSLQTTGGMNTEAFF. V gene TRBV5-1 combines with J gene TRBJ1-1, with 9 bases matching TRBD1. Germline V gene sequence: CDR1 SGHRS, CDR2 YFSETQ. The CDR3 extends over 17 amino acids. J lost 0 bases, V lost 1 base, and 7 bases had no gene match.

Here the CDR3 DNA reads TGCAGCGTTGTAAACGTCAATGAGCAGTTCTTC. Amino acids: CSVVNVNEQFF. The chain recombines TRBV29-1 with TRBJ2-1; D is undetermined. With 4 bases removed from V and 6 bases from J, the gap between germline ends came to 7 bases. The CDR3 sequence is 11 residues long. Germline CDR1 and CDR2: SQVTM and ANQGSEA.

This clonotype has at least ten counts. V is TRBV21-1 and J is TRBJ2-4; the table's D call, TRBD2, has no DNA check behind it. TRBV21-1 is a pseudogene. This CDR3 region has 13 residues. The DNA for the CDR3 is TGTGCCAGCAGCCGGACTAGCGGGAACATTCAGTACTTC. Amino acids: CASSRTSGNIQYF.

The chain combines TRBV20-1 with TRBJ2-3; 8 bases are a match to TRBD1. V trimming: 4 bases; J trimming: 2 bases; junction bases outside the gene matches: 14. From germline, CDR1 is DFQATT and CDR2 SNEGSKA (reference sequence). CDR3 size: 17 residues. The CDR3 sequence: CSAKIPRGRGNTDTQYF. The DNA for the CDR3 is TGCAGTGCTAAAATTCCCAGGGGGCGGGGCAACACAGATACGCAGTATTTT.

This clonotype occurred a few times. This chain links TRBV6-1 with TRBJ2-2; 14 bases align to TRBD2. The germline V gene encodes CDR1 MNHNS and CDR2 SASEGT. V lost 6 bases and J lost 2; bases outside the gene matches: 5. This CDR3 region has 17 residues. This CDR3 is CASRSTSGRANTGELFF. The CDR3 region has the DNA TGTGCCAGCAGGTCGACTAGCGGGAGGGCAAACACCGGGGAGCTGTTTTTT.

As DNA, the CDR3 is TGTGCCAGCAGCCCGAGGAGCAGGACAGGCGAGCAGTACTTC. This gives the protein CASSPRSRTGEQYF. The chain employs TRBV3-1 and TRBJ2-7; 7 bases map to TRBD1. CDR1 and CDR2 (germline): LGHDT, YNNKEL (reference sequence). The CDR3 runs 14 residues. With V trimmed by 4 bases and J by 6 bases, 9 bases remained unmatched.

The chain is built from TRBV28 and TRBJ1-1; 11 bases map to TRBD1. The J segment lost 4 bases and the V segment lost 4 bases, leaving 5 bases of the junction unmatched. Germline V gene sequence: CDR1 MDHEN, CDR2 SYDVKM. There are 15 residues in the CDR3. For the CDR3, the DNA is TGTGCCAGCAGTTCCGCCGGGACAGGGGGCACTGAAGCTTTCTTT. It is translated as CASSSAGTGGTEAFF.